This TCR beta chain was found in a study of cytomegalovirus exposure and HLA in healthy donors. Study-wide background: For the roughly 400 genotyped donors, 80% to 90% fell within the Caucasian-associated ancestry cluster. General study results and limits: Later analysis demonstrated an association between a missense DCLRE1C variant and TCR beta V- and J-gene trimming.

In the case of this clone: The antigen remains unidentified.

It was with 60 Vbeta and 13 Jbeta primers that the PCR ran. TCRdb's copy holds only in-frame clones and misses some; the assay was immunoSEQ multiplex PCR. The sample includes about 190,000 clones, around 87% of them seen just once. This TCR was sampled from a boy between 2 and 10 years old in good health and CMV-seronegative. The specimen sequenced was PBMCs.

CDR3 in amino acids: CASSQGTSGGETQYF. Here the CDR3 DNA reads TGCGCCAGCAGCCAAGGGACTAGCGGTGGAGAGACCCAGTACTTC. V and J are TRBV4-1 and TRBJ2-5, with 10 bases fitting TRBD2. Germline loops: CDR1 MGHRA, CDR2 YSYEKL. CDR3 length: 15 residues. V lost 1 base to trimming and J lost 4 bases; unmatched junction nucleotides: 3.